This T cell receptor beta chain was sequenced during a study of shared clonotypes between healthy human individuals. The germline V and J ends were trimmed by 4 bases and 8 bases, with 22 bases remaining between them. Looked up from germline, CDR1 is SGHNT and CDR2 is YYREEE (reference sequence). This CDR3 has 16 residues. The repertoire was sequenced with immunoSEQ multiplex PCR; TCRdb's copy has only in-frame clones and lacks some. The table lists about 1.5 million clones, approximately 98% of them singletons. Material for sequencing was naive CD4+ T cells sorted from blood. This sample's subset: CD45RA+ positively selected. The sequence was collected from a man aged 30-40 years in good health. The V call is TRBV5-4, the J call TRBJ2-1; D perhaps matches TRBD2 (6 bases). For the CDR3, the DNA is TGTGCCAGCAGCCTCTCGGCGGGACCCCTTGGGGATGAGCAGTTCTTC. It specifies CASSLSAGPLGDEQFF.